This T cell receptor beta chain was captured in a study of PD-1 blockade in classical Hodgkin lymphoma. The CDR3 has 15 residues. The V and J ends lost 0 bases and 4 bases respectively, with 11 bases between them. Germline loops: CDR1 LGHNA, CDR2 YNFKEQ. Autologous stem cell transplantation was followed by relapse in every patient, and brentuximab vedotin exposure varied. Thawed PBMCs yielded CD4+ T cells through magnetic negative selection. Study outcomes and limitations: As was reported, newly diagnosed patients showed lower baseline TCR diversity than healthy donors did. Complete responders entered with baseline diversity on par with newly diagnosed patients, the results showed.

Concerning this clone: Its matching antigen is unknown.

The data were produced by immunoSEQ multiplex PCR, yet TCRdb's version contains in-frame clones alone and is incomplete. Among 10,000 to 15,000 clones listed, roughly nine tenths were seen once. The sample consisted of CD4+ T cells from blood, taken at baseline. The TCR sequence derives from a human donor with classical Hodgkin lymphoma. The chain couples TRBV4-2 to TRBJ2-3; D is unresolved. CDR3 sequence reads: CASSQDYAFSDTQYF. The CDR3, as DNA: TGTGCCAGCAGCCAAGATTATGCCTTTTCAGATACGCAGTATTTT.